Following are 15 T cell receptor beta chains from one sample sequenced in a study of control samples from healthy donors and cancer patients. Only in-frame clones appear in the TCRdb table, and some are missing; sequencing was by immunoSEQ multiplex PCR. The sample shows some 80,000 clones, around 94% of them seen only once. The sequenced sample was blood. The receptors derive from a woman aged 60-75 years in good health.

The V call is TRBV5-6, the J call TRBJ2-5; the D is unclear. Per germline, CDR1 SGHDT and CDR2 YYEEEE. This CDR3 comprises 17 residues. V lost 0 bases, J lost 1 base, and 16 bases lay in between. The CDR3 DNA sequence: TGTGCCAGCAGCTTGGAGAGACTTACCCCTTCCCAAGAGACCCAGTACTTC. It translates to CASSLERLTPSQETQYF.

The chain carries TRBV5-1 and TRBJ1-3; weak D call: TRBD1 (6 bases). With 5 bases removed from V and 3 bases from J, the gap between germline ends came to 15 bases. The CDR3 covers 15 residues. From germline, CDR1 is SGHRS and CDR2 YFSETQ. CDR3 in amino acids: CASSEPTGVGNTIYF. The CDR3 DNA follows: TGCGCCAGCAGTGAACCGACAGGAGTTGGAAACACCATATATTTT.

The CDR3 region is CASSQESQSNTEAFF. The CDR3 region has the DNA TGTGCCAGCAGCCAAGAGTCGCAGAGCAACACTGAAGCTTTCTTT. This sequence joins TRBV3-1 (or the pseudogene TRBV3-2) and TRBJ1-1; D is ambiguous. Germline CDR1 LGHDT, CDR2 YNNKEL (reference sequence). The CDR3 is 15 amino acids. Trimming took 0 bases from V and 2 from J, leaving 10 bases between them.

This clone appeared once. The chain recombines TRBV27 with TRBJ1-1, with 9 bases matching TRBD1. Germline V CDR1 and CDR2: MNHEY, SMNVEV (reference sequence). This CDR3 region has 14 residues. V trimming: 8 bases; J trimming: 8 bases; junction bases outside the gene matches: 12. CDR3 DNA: TGTGCCAGCGGATTACTACAGGGGGCTGGAGAAGCTTTCTTT. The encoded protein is CASGLLQGAGEAFF.

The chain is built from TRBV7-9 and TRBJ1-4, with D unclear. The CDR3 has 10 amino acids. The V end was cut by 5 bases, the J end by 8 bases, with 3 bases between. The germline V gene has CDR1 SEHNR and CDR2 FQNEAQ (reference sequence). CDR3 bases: TGTGCCAGCAGCACGGAAAAACTGTTTTTT. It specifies CASSTEKLFF.

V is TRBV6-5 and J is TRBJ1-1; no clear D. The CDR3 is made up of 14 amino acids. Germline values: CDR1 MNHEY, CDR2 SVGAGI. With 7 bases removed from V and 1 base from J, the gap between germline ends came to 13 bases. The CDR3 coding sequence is TGTGCCAGCACCCTATCTGGAGGGAACACTGAAGCTTTCTTT. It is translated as CASTLSGGNTEAFF.

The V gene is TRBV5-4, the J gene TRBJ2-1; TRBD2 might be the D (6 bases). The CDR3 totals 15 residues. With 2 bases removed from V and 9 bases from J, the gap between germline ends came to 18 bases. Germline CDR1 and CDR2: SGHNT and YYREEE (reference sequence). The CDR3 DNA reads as TGTGCCAGCAGCTTTTATGTGGGAGGATCGTCTGAGCAGTTCTTC. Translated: CASSFYVGGSSEQFF.

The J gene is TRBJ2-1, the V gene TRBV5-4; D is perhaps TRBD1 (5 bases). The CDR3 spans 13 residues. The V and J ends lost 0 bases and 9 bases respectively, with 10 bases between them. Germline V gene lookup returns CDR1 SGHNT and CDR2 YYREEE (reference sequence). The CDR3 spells CASSLAGISEQFF. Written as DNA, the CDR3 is TGTGCCAGCAGCTTGGCAGGGATTAGTGAGCAGTTCTTC.

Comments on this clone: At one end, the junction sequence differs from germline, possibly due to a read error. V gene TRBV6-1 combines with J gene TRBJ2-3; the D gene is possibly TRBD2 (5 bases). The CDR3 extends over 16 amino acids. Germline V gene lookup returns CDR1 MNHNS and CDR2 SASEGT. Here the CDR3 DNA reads TGTGCCAGCAGAGAAGGGCGAGGGAGCAGCACAGATACGCAGTATTTT. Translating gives CASREGRGSSTDTQYF.

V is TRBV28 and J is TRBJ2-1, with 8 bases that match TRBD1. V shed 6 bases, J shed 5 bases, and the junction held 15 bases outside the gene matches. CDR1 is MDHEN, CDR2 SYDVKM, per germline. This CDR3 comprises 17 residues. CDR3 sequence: CASRGQDGLRDHNEQFF. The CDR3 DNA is TGTGCCAGCAGGGGACAGGACGGGTTGCGGGACCACAATGAGCAGTTCTTC.

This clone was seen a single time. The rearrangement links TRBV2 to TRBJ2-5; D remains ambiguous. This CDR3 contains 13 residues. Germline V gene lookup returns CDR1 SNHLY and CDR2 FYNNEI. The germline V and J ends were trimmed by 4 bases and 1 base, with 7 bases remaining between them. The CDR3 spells CASSVRFQETQYF. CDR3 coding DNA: TGTGCCAGCAGTGTCCGGTTCCAAGAGACCCAGTACTTC.

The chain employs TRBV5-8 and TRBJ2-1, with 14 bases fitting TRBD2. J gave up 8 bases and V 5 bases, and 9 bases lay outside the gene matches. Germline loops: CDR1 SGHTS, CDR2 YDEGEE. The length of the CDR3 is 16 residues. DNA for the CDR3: TGTGCCAGCAGTATGGGACTAGCGGGAGTAGAGGATGAGCAGTTCTTC. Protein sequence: CASSMGLAGVEDEQFF.

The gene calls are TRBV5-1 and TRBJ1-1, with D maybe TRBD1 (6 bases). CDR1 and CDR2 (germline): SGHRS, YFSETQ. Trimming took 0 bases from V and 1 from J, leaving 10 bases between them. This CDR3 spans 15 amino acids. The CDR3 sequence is CASSLESGANTEAFF. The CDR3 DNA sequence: TGCGCCAGCAGCTTGGAATCAGGGGCGAACACTGAAGCTTTCTTT.

The CDR3 bases are TGTGCCAGCAGTGAGGCGGGCGCATTTTACAATGAGCAGTTCTTC. It specifies CASSEAGAFYNEQFF. The chain uses TRBV27 and TRBJ2-1; perhaps TRBD2 as D (5 bases). The germline CDR1 and CDR2 sequences are MNHEY and SMNVEV (reference sequence). V lost 5 bases to trimming and J lost 4 bases, with 15 bases between them. The CDR3 sequence is 15 residues long.

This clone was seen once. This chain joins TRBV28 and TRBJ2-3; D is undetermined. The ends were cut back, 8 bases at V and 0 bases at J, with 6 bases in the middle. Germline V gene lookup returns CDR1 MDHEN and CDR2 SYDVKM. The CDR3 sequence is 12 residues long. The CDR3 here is CASRASTDTQYF. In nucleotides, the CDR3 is TGTGCCAGCCGAGCCAGCACAGATACGCAGTATTTT.